This T cell receptor beta chain came from a study of blood T cell repertoires in COVID-19 (dated by TCRdb to about 2020). About the full investigation: Samples covering the acute and convalescent phases of COVID-19 were provided by collaborators in the United States, Italy and Spain. A freely available public database, intended as a resource for researchers studying the immune response to SARS-CoV-2, is where the repertoires were released. The prospective study material was composed of cDNA or gDNA derived from T cells, B-cell-depleted T cells, or PBMCs. Deeply sampled blood TCRbeta repertoires from subjects exposed to, actively infected with, or recovered from COVID-19 were included in the dataset. Where available, HLA class I and class II types were taken from metadata supplied by the sample provider and were not determined by assay-based typing. Samples were obtained from the ongoing ImmuneRACE study (first 160 participants) and from about 1,300 subjects provided by 6 global collaborators. Sample metadata almost always included a de-identified subject ID, COVID-19 status, age in years and sex. Here is what the overall study found, with its caveats: Clinical and demographic metadata were provided uncurated, with the amount varying by source and participant.

As to this clone: Its specific antigen is unknown. Per-nucleotide qualities are absent, and no much larger clonotype sits a single base away.

The collaborating institutions used their own protocols to collect whole blood in K2EDTA tubes. For TCRbeta analysis, collaborators shipped samples as frozen whole blood, isolated PBMCs, or DNA extracted from either of those sample types. The immunoSEQ Assay, a bias-controlled multiplex PCR, was used to amplify TCRbeta CDR3 regions from genomic DNA. The study's processing was this. Within the assay, amplification of reference gene primers was used to estimate how many nucleated cells each sample contained. To quantify the absolute abundance of each unique TCRbeta CDR3 rearrangement, sequence reads were collapsed and filtered. For each sample, productive Simpson clonality was calculated by taking the square root of Simpson's diversity index across productive rearrangements. TCRdb retrieved this table from immuneACCESS and kept in-frame rearrangements only. Not all clones are present; in checked studies, unresolved V genes account for under half, and no reason is known for the remainder. V, J and clone size derive from that table, while D and trimming were established from the DNA sequence. This sample comprises approximately 210,000 clones, around four fifths of them detected only once. The ten largest account for less than 3.5% of the sample.

This TCR was recovered from a man aged 50 or older with active or convalescent COVID-19. The sequenced sample consisted of peripheral blood.

The nucleotide sequence is TGTGCCAGTAGTGGCCGCGGGTCCTATACGCAGTATTTT. Its protein is CASSGRGSYTQYF. The chain joins TRBV19 to TRBJ2-3; a tentative D match to TRBD2 spans 5 bases. CDR1 is given as LNHDA and CDR2 as SQIVND, both from the germline V gene (reference sequence). Between the V and J ends, shortened by 5 bases and 7 bases respectively, the junction contains 13 bases. There are 13 amino acids in the CDR3, from cysteine to phenylalanine inclusive. Just the 39-base CDR3 DNA is kept, in frame starting at base 1.